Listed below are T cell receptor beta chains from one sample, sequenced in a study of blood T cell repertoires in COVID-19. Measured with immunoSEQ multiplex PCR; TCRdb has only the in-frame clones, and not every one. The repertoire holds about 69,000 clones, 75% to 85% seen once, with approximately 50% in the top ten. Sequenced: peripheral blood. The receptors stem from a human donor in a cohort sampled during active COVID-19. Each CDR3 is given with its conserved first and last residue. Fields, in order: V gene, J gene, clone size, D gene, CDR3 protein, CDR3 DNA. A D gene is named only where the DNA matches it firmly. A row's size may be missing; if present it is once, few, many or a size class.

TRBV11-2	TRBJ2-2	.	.	CASSLTGNTGELFF	TGTGCCAGCAGCTTAACAGGGAACACCGGGGAGCTGTTTTTT
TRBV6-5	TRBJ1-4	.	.	CASSFQLSAEKLFF	TGTGCCAGCAGTTTCCAACTATCGGCTGAAAAACTGTTTTTT
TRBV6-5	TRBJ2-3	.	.	CASSSGGTDTQYF	TGTGCCAGCTCCTCCGGGGGCACAGATACGCAGTATTTT
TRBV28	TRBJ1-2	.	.	CASNPGGGAYGYTF	TGTGCCAGCAACCCCGGCGGGGGGGCCTATGGCTACACCTTC
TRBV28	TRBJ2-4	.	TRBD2	CASTPGGGPVGNIQYF	TGTGCCAGCACCCCGGGGGGGGGTCCAGTAGGAAACATTCAGTACTTC
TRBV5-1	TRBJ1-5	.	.	CASSLAGGNQPQHF	TGCGCCAGCAGCTTGGCGGGGGGCAATCAGCCCCAGCATTTT
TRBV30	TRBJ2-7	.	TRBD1	CAWRRTGDEQYF	TGTGCTTGGAGGCGGACAGGGGACGAGCAGTACTTC
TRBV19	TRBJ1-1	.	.	CASSIEGGRTNTEAFF	TGTGCCAGTAGTATAGAAGGCGGCAGGACTAACACTGAAGCTTTCTTT
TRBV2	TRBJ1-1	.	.	CASRAGGKDTEAFF	TGTGCCAGCAGGGCGGGGGGCAAGGACACTGAAGCTTTCTTT
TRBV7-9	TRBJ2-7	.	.	CASSGEGSLYEQYF	TGTGCCAGCAGCGGAGAGGGTAGCCTCTACGAGCAGTACTTC
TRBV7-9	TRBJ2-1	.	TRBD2	CASSPASGGYNEQFF	TGTGCCAGCAGCCCCGCTAGCGGGGGGTACAATGAGCAGTTCTTC
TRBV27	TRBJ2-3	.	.	CASSFSGSLTDTQYF	TGTGCCAGCAGTTTTTCGGGGTCGCTCACAGATACGCAGTATTTT
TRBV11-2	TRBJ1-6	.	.	CASSSGSINSPLHF	TGTGCCAGCAGCTCGGGGTCAATTAATTCACCCCTCCACTTT
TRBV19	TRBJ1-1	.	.	CASSMRRQAFF	TGTGCCAGTAGTATGCGGAGGCAAGCTTTCTTT
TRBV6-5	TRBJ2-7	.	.	CASRDSSYEQYF	TGTGCCAGCAGGGACTCATCCTACGAGCAGTACTTC
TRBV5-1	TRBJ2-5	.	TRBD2	CASSYGGGGPQETQYF	TGCGCCAGCAGCTACGGAGGCGGGGGGCCTCAAGAGACCCAGTACTTC
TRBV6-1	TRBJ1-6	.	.	CASSESQGYNSPLHF	TGTGCCAGCAGTGAATCTCAGGGTTATAATTCACCCCTCCACTTT
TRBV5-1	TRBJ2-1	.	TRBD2	CASSSLGLAGGDGQFF	TGCGCCAGCAGCTCCCTGGGACTAGCGGGAGGGGATGGGCAGTTCTTC
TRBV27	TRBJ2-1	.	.	CASSLSTGFSGEQFF	TGTGCCAGCAGTTTATCCACAGGTTTTTCGGGTGAGCAGTTCTTC
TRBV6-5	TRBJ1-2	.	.	CASSTGGWGYGYTF	TGTGCCAGCTCGACCGGGGGGTGGGGATATGGCTACACCTTC
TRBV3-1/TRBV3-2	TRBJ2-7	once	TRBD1	CASSQGGQAYEQYF	TGTGCCAGCAGCCAAGGTGGACAGGCCTACGAGCAGTACTTC
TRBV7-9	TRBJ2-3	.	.	CASSLVRSTSTDTQYF	TGTGCCAGCAGCTTAGTCAGGTCCACTAGCACAGATACGCAGTATTTT
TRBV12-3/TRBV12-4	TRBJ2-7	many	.	CASSPQEDYEQYF	TGTGCCAGCTCTCCCCAGGAGGACTACGAGCAGTACTTC
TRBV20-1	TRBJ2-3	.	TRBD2	CSASRSGGTDTQYF	TGCAGTGCTAGTAGGTCGGGAGGAACAGATACGCAGTATTTT
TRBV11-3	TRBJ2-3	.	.	CASSSGGVTDTQYF	TGTGCCAGCAGCTCCGGGGGAGTCACAGATACGCAGTATTTT
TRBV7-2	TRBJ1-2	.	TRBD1	CASSLGQGLIYGYTF	TGTGCCAGCAGCCTTGGACAGGGGTTGATCTATGGCTACACCTTC
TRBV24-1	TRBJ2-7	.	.	CATSDSAGLYEQYF	TGTGCCACCAGTGATTCGGCAGGGCTATACGAGCAGTACTTC
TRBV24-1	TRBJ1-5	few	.	CATSGSSGESQPQHF	TGTGCCACCAGTGGTAGTTCAGGGGAGAGCCAGCCCCAGCATTTT
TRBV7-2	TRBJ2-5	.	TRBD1	CASSSPDRGRETQYF	TGTGCCAGCAGCTCTCCCGACAGGGGGAGGGAGACCCAGTACTTC
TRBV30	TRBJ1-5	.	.	CAWTQEEYQPQHF	TGTGCCTGGACCCAAGAGGAGTATCAGCCCCAGCATTTT
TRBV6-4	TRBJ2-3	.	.	CASSDSWGHTDTQYF	TGTGCCAGCAGTGACTCGTGGGGACACACAGATACGCAGTATTTT
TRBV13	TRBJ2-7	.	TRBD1	CASSLGRDRDHEQYF	TGTGCCAGCAGCTTAGGCCGAGACAGGGACCACGAGCAGTACTTC
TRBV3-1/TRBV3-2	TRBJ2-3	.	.	CASSPEGEFGTDTQYF	TGTGCCAGCAGCCCGGAAGGAGAGTTTGGCACAGATACGCAGTATTTT
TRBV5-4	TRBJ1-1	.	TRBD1	CASSSTGANTEAFF	TGTGCCAGCAGCTCGACAGGGGCGAACACTGAAGCTTTCTTT
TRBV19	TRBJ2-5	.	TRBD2	CASSAGLAGQGQYF	TGTGCCAGTAGTGCGGGACTAGCGGGCCAGGGCCAGTACTTC
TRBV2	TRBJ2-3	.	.	CASSRLVISGDTQYF	TGTGCCAGCAGTCGACTAGTGATTTCAGGAGATACGCAGTATTTT
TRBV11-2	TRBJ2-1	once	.	CASSLDGAAFYNEQFF	TGTGCCAGCAGCTTAGATGGGGCAGCCTTTTACAATGAGCAGTTCTTC